Listed here are 17 T cell receptor beta chains from one sample, sequenced in a study of pediatric ulcerative colitis. The protocol was immunoSEQ multiplex PCR, while the TCRdb copy is restricted to in-frame clones and leaves out a portion. The sample lists roughly 45,000 clones, more than 60% occurring once. The rectum was sampled with one to two pinch biopsies at colonoscopy. Sequences were obtained from gut tissue. Receptors originate from a girl under 18 with moderate ulcerative colitis.

The chain is built from TRBV5-4 and TRBJ2-1; D possibly corresponds to TRBD2 (6 bases). Per germline, CDR1 SGHNT and CDR2 YYREEE (reference sequence). V was trimmed by 2 bases and J by 1 base, leaving 13 bases between them. The CDR3 sequence is 16 residues long. The CDR3 nucleotides read TGTGCCAGCAGCTTAGGCGGGAAAACTTCCTACAATGAGCAGTTCTTC. Its protein product is CASSLGGKTSYNEQFF. The full variable domain, in which reference TRBV5-4 and TRBJ2-1 provide the parts outside the CDR3, is ETGVTQSPTHLIKTRGQQVTLRCSSQSGHNTVSWYQQALGQGPQFIFQYYREEENGRGNFPPRFSGLQFPNYSSELNVNALELDDSALYLCASSLGGKTSYNEQFFGPGTRLTVL.

The genes are TRBV7-2 and TRBJ1-1; no clear D gene. Trimming took 5 bases from V and 1 from J, leaving 11 bases between them. The length of the CDR3 is 14 residues. Germline CDR1 and CDR2: SGHTA and FQGNSA. The CDR3 loop is CASSLLPGNTEAFF. In nucleotides, the CDR3 is TGTGCCAGCAGCCTTCTACCAGGGAACACTGAAGCTTTCTTT.

The chain couples TRBV5-4 to TRBJ2-3; 8 bases fit TRBD2. With 0 bases clipped from V and 1 base from J, the junction kept 7 bases outside the gene matches. In germline, CDR1 is SGHNT, CDR2 YYREEE (reference sequence). The CDR3 sequence is 17 residues long. In DNA, the CDR3 is TGTGCCAGCAGCTTGGAGGCGGGGGGTGGTGGCACAGATACGCAGTATTTT. Translation: CASSLEAGGGGTDTQYF.

The V gene is TRBV11-3, the J gene TRBJ2-3; D may match TRBD1 or TRBD2 (5 bases each). Germline loops: CDR1 SGHNT, CDR2 YENEEA. V dropped 4 bases and J dropped 5 bases, with 22 bases sitting between them. This CDR3 comprises 17 residues. The DNA for the CDR3 is TGTGCCAGCAGCTACCGGGGAGTAGGGGCAGTACAAGATACGCAGTATTTT. Encoded protein: CASSYRGVGAVQDTQYF.

The chain recombines TRBV2 with TRBJ2-1, with D tentatively TRBD1 (5 bases). Trimming took off 7 bases at V and 0 bases at J, with 16 bases between the two ends. CDR3 length: 16 residues. CDR1 SNHLY and CDR2 FYNNEI come from the germline V gene. In DNA form, the CDR3 reads TGTGCCAGCAAAAAAGCAGGGCTTCCCTCCTACAATGAGCAGTTCTTC. Translated, it gives CASKKAGLPSYNEQFF.

The chain uses TRBV4-3 and TRBJ2-3, with D possibly being TRBD1 or TRBD2 (5 bases each). Germline V gives CDR1 LGHNA, CDR2 YSLEER. The CDR3 spans 16 residues. V gave up 3 bases and J gave up 4 bases, with 17 bases separating them. The CDR3 bases are TGCGCCAGCAGCCAGCAAGCGTGGGGACGGGCAGATACGCAGTATTTT. Translated: CASSQQAWGRADTQYF.

The chain has TRBV5-1 and TRBJ2-7; D uncertain. This CDR3 region has 15 residues. With 0 bases removed from V and 0 bases from J, the gap between germline ends came to 10 bases. Germline V lookup: CDR1 SGHRS, CDR2 YFSETQ. The CDR3 loop reads CASSLADPSSYEQYF. As DNA, the CDR3 is TGCGCCAGCAGCTTGGCGGACCCTAGCTCCTACGAGCAGTACTTC.

CDR3 in DNA: TGCAGCGGCGGACAGACGAACACTGAAGCTTTCTTT. Translation: CSGGQTNTEAFF. This chain links TRBV29-1 with TRBJ1-1; maybe TRBD1 (6 bases). The V gene lost 7 bases and the J gene lost 1 base, with 10 bases spanning the gap. Germline V gene sequence: CDR1 SQVTM, CDR2 ANQGSEA. The CDR3 runs 12 residues.

The chain employs TRBV5-4 and TRBJ2-3; D is ambiguous. Deletions cut 0 bases from V and 4 bases from J, with 6 bases between. This CDR3 is built from 13 residues. Germline loops: CDR1 SGHNT, CDR2 YYREEE (reference sequence). The chain's CDR3 is CASSLGTSDTQYF. In DNA, the CDR3 is TGTGCCAGCAGCTTGGGGACGTCAGATACGCAGTATTTT. Complete variable domain (other parts from reference TRBV5-4 and TRBJ2-3): ETGVTQSPTHLIKTRGQQVTLRCSSQSGHNTVSWYQQALGQGPQFIFQYYREEENGRGNFPPRFSGLQFPNYSSELNVNALELDDSALYLCASSLGTSDTQYFGPGTRLTVL.

The V and J genes are TRBV4-2 and TRBJ2-3, with 10 bases lining up with TRBD2. V lost 1 base, J lost 4 bases, and 17 bases stayed unmatched. Germline V CDR1 and CDR2: LGHNA, YNFKEQ. The CDR3 is made up of 20 amino acids. The CDR3 nucleotides are TGTGCCAGCAGCCAAGCAAGGAGATTAGCGGGAGGTTCGGACGCAGATACGCAGTATTTT. Its translation: CASSQARRLAGGSDADTQYF.

This chain joins TRBV9 and TRBJ2-3; no firm D call. Looked up from germline, CDR1 is SGDLS and CDR2 is YYNGEE. This CDR3 spans 15 amino acids. Between the trimmed V and J ends, which lost 1 base and 2 bases, there was a span of 11 bases. CDR3 amino acids: CASSVSDGITDTQYF. CDR3 in DNA: TGTGCCAGCAGCGTATCGGACGGAATCACAGATACGCAGTATTTT.

With respect to this clone: A junction end diverges from the germline sequence, so it may reflect a read error. The chain employs TRBV7-7 and TRBJ2-5, with a tentative D call TRBD1 (6 bases). CDR1 is SSHAT, CDR2 FNYEAQ, per germline (reference sequence). There are 16 residues in the CDR3. CDR3 residues: CASSLGSSRGQETQYF. The DNA for the CDR3 is TGTGCTAGCAGCTTAGGCTCATCCAGGGGCCAAGAGACCCAGTACTTC.

This chain uses TRBV4-3 with TRBJ2-3; weak D call: TRBD1 (5 bases). Trimming took 1 base from V and 1 from J, leaving 12 bases between them. Germline V CDR1 and CDR2: LGHNA, YSLEER. This CDR3 region has 16 residues. CDR3 sequence (DNA): TGCGCCAGCAGCCAAGTTTGGGCAGGGCGCACAGATACGCAGTATTTT. This translates into CASSQVWAGRTDTQYF.

This clone turned up a few times. The rearrangement joins TRBV5-1 to TRBJ1-5; the D is unclear. The CDR3 is 13 amino acids. Per the germline V gene, CDR1 is SGHRS and CDR2 is YFSETQ. The germline V and J ends were trimmed by 4 bases and 4 bases, with 9 bases remaining between them. The CDR3 DNA is TGCGCCAGCAGCCTATCAGGAAATCAGCCCCAGCATTTT. Protein product: CASSLSGNQPQHF. The whole variable domain, remainder taken from reference TRBV5-1 and TRBJ1-5, is KAGVTQTPRYLIKTRGQQVTLSCSPISGHRSVSWYQQTPGQGLQFLFEYFSETQRNKGNFPGRFSGRQFSNSRSEMNVSTLELGDSALYLCASSLSGNQPQHFGDGTRLSIL.

The chain couples TRBV5-8 to TRBJ2-1; D assignment may be TRBD1 or TRBD2 (6 bases each). The CDR3 length is 19 residues. Germline CDR1 SGHTS, CDR2 YDEGEE. V lost 0 bases to trimming and J lost 3 bases, with 22 bases between them. The CDR3 coding sequence is TGTGCCAGCAGCTTGGGCGGTCAGAGGGGGACTTTTTTCTACAATGAGCAGTTCTTC. As protein: CASSLGGQRGTFFYNEQFF.

The CDR3 coding sequence is TGTGCCAGCAGTGAAAATGGGAGGTTTGACATTCAGTACTTC. Translating it yields CASSENGRFDIQYF. This chain connects TRBV2 to TRBJ2-4; the D gene is possibly TRBD2 (6 bases). Deletions cut 2 bases from V and 8 bases from J, with 13 bases between. This CDR3 spans 14 amino acids. Per germline, CDR1 SNHLY and CDR2 FYNNEI.

The chain links TRBV30 to TRBJ1-1; D is uncertain. This CDR3 has 12 residues. Germline V gene lookup returns CDR1 GTSNPN and CDR2 SVGIG (reference sequence). V lost 4 bases to trimming and J lost 4 bases, with 10 bases between them. The CDR3 here is CAWNSATTEAFF. The CDR3 DNA reads as TGTGCCTGGAACTCCGCCACCACTGAAGCTTTCTTT.